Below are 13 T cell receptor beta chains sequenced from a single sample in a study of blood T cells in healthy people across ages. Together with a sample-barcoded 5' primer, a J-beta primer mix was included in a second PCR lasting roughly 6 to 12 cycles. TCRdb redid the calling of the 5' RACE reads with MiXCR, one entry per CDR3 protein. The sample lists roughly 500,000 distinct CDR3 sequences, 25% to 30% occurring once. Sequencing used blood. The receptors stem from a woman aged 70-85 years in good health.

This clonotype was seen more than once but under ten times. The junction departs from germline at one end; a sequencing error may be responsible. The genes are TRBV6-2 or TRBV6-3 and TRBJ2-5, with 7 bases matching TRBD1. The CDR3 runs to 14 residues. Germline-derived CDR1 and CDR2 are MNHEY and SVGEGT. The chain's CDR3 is CVSTGQIPKETQYF. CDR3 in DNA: TGTGTCAGCACGGGACAGATCCCCAAAGAGACCCAGTACTTC.

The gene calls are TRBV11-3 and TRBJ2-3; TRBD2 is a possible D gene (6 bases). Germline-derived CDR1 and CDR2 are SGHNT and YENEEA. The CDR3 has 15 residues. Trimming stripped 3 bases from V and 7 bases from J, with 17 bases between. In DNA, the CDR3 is TGTGCCAGCAGCTTCCGGGGGACCCTAGATAATACGCAGTATTTT. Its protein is CASSFRGTLDNTQYF.

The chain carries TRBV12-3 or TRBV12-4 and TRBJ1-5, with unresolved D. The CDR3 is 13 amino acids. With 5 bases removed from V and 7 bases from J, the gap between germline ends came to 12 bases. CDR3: CASSPWTGQPQHF. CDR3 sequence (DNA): TGTGCCAGCAGTCCTTGGACTGGCCAGCCCCAGCATTTT.

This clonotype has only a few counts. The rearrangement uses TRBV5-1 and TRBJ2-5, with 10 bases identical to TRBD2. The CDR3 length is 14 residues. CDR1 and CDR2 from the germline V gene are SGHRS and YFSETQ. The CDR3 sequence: CASAGGDSKETQYF. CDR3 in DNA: TGCGCATCAGCGGGGGGGGATTCTAAAGAGACCCAGTACTTC.

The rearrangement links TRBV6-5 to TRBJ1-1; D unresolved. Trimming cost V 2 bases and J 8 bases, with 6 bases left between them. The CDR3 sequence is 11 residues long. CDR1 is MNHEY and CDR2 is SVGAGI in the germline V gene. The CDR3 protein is CASSYGQEAFF. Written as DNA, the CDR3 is TGTGCCAGCAGTTACGGCCAGGAAGCTTTCTTT.

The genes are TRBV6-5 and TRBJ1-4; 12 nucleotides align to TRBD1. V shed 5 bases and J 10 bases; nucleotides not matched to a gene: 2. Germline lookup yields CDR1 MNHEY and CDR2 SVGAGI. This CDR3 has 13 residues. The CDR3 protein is CASSGTGGGKLFF. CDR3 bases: TGTGCCAGCAGTGGGACAGGGGGCGGAAAACTGTTTTTT.

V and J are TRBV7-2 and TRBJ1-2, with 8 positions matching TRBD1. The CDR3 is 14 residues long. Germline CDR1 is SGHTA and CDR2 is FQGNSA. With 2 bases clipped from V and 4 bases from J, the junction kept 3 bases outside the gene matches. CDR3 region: CASSLQGAGYGYTF. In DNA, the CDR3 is TGTGCCAGCAGCTTACAGGGGGCTGGCTATGGCTACACCTTC.

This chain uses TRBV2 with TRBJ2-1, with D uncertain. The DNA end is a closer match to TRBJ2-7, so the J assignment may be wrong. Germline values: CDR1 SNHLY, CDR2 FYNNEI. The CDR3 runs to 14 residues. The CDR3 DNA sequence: TGTGCCAGCGGCCAGACCCGGAACTCCTACGAGCAGTACTTC. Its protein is CASGQTRNSYEQYF.

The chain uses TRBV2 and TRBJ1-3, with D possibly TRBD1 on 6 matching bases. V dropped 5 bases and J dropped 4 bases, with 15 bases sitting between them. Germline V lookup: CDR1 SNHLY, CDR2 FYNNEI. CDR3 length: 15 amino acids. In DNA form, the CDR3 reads TGTGCCAGCAGTTTATCTGGGGGCGCGGGAAACACCATATATTTT. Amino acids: CASSLSGGAGNTIYF.

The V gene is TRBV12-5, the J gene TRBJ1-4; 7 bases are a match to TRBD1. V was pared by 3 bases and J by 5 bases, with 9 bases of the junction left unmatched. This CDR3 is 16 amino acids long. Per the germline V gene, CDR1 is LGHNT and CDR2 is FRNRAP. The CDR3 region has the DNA TGTGCTAGTGGTTTAGGACAGGCCACGCCGAATGAAAAACTGTTTTTT. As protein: CASGLGQATPNEKLFF.

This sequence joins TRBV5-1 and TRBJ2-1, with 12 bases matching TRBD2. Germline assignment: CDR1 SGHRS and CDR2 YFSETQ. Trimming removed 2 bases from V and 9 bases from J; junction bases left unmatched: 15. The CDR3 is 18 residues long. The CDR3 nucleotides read TGCGCCAGCAGCTTTAAGCTCTCGACTAGCGGGGGAGGTCTTGAGCAGTTCTTC. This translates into CASSFKLSTSGGGLEQFF.

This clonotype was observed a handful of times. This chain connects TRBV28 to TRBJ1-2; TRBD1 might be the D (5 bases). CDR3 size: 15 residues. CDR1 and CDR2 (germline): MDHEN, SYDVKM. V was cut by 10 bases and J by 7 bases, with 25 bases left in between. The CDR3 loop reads CATARGPSLGRGYTF. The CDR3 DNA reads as TGTGCCACCGCGAGGGGCCCCTCCCTGGGCCGTGGCTACACCTTC.

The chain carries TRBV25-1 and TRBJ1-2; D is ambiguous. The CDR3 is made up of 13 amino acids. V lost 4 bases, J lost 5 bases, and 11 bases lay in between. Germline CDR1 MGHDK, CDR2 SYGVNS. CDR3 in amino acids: CASSVGSLYGYTF. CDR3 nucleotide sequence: TGTGCCAGCAGTGTCGGCAGCTTATATGGCTACACCTTC.